Below, one T cell receptor beta chain is given with its context. The data belong to a study of OX40 agonist ivuxolimab in advanced cancers. For the study at large: Age averaged around 60 years (range roughly 23 to 85), and 70% to 85% were male.

Germline CDR1 and CDR2: MGHRA and YSYEKL. The CDR3 spans 16 residues. Losses at the gene ends were 0 bases for V and 5 bases for J; bases not matched to a gene: 8. Profiled with immunoSEQ multiplex PCR; TCRdb holds only in-frame clones, not every one. This table holds around 50,000 clones, around four fifths found once. V gene TRBV4-1 combines with J gene TRBJ1-2, with 8 bases lining up with TRBD1. This TCR came from an adult with an advanced solid tumor such as melanoma, head and neck, liver or kidney cancer. The source was CD4+ or CD8+ T cells sorted from blood, collected in a trial of the OX40 agonist ivuxolimab. The CDR3 spells CASSQDGTGGGYGYTF. The CDR3, as DNA: TGCGCCAGCAGCCAAGATGGGACAGGAGGAGGGTATGGCTACACCTTC.